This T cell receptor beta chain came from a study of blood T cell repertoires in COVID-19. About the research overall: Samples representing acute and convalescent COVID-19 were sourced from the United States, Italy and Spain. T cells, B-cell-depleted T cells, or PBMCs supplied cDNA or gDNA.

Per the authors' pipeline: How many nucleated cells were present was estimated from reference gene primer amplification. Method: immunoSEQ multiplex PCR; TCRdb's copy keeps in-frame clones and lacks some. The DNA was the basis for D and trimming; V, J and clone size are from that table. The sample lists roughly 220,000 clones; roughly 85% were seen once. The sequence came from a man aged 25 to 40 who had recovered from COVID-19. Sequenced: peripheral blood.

The CDR3 loop reads CASSYSNIGQGDLGTF. The CDR3 nucleotides are TGTGCCAGCAGTTACTCGAATATAGGACAGGGGGACCTTGGCACCTTC. The chain joins TRBV6-5 to TRBJ1-2; 10 bases line up with TRBD1. V lost 0 bases and J lost 13; bases outside the gene matches: 14. Germline V CDR1 and CDR2: MNHEY, SVGAGI. The CDR3 has 16 amino acids.